A selection of T cell receptor beta chains follows, all from one sample in a study of neoadjuvant anti-PD-1 for oral cavity cancer. Generated by immunoSEQ multiplex PCR, the TCRdb table keeps only in-frame clones and is missing some. This sample has approximately 12,000 clones, with 71% found just once. Material: PBMCs, obtained after nivolumab (anti-PD-1) treatment. These receptors all stem from a person aged 40 to 85 with oral cavity squamous cell carcinoma. Both conserved end residues are part of each CDR3. The D gene is left open where the match is weak. A clone size is listed for some rows: how often the clone was seen (once, few, many), or a class if it is expanded.

v_gene	j_gene	len	abundance	d_gene	CDR3aa	CDR3nt
TRBV30	TRBJ2-1	15	.	.	CAWSPLGGRYNEQFF	TGTGCCTGGAGTCCACTAGGGGGGAGATACAATGAGCAGTTCTTC
TRBV25-1	TRBJ2-1	11	.	.	CASNAGNEQFF	TGTGCCAGCAATGCCGGGAATGAGCAGTTCTTC
TRBV11-3	TRBJ2-2	17	few	TRBD1	CASSPAPGQKHTGELFF	TGTGCCAGCAGCCCCGCCCCGGGACAGAAACACACCGGGGAGCTGTTTTTT
TRBV4-1	TRBJ1-5	16	.	TRBD1	CASSQPRQGSNQPQHF	TGCGCCAGCAGCCAACCGAGACAGGGAAGCAATCAGCCCCAGCATTTT
TRBV30	TRBJ2-1	15	.	TRBD2	CAWRNVASGGDEQFF	TGTGCCTGGAGAAACGTTGCTAGCGGGGGCGATGAGCAGTTCTTC
TRBV19	TRBJ1-5	16	few	.	CASRPQTAPGNQPQHF	TGTGCCAGTAGGCCTCAGACAGCCCCGGGCAATCAGCCCCAGCATTTT
TRBV4-1	TRBJ1-2	15	.	.	CASSFGTPLRDGYTF	TGCGCCAGCAGCTTTGGGACACCCCTCCGGGATGGCTACACCTTC
TRBV5-4	TRBJ2-1	15	.	TRBD2	CASSPTSGGYNEQFF	TGTGCCAGCAGCCCCACTAGCGGGGGGTACAATGAGCAGTTCTTC
TRBV19	TRBJ1-4	15	.	TRBD1	CASSSDRARNEKLFF	TGTGCCAGTAGTTCCGACAGGGCAAGGAATGAAAAACTGTTTTTT
TRBV6-5	TRBJ1-2	11	.	.	CAIQGTGGYTF	TGTGCCATCCAGGGTACCGGGGGCTACACCTTC
TRBV25-1	TRBJ1-2	12	.	.	CASSDTFDGYTF	TGTGCCAGCAGCGACACCTTTGATGGCTACACCTTC
TRBV5-6	TRBJ2-5	16	.	TRBD2	CASSLLFSGRQETQYF	TGTGCCAGCAGCTTGCTGTTTAGCGGGAGACAAGAGACCCAGTACTTC
TRBV19	TRBJ2-5	18	.	TRBD2	CASSKRLAGAVGQETQYF	TGTGCCAGTAGTAAGAGACTAGCGGGGGCTGTTGGCCAAGAGACCCAGTACTTC
TRBV6-1	TRBJ2-1	15	.	TRBD2	CASSVSGGRHNEQFF	TGTGCCAGCTCCGTTAGCGGGGGCCGCCACAATGAGCAGTTCTTC
TRBV15	TRBJ1-4	15	.	TRBD1	CATSRADRVQEKLFF	TGTGCCACCAGCAGAGCCGACAGGGTCCAAGAAAAACTGTTTTTT
TRBV20-1	TRBJ2-1	11	.	.	CSARDGSWQFF	TGCAGTGCTAGAGATGGTAGTTGGCAGTTCTTC
TRBV2	TRBJ1-5	15	.	TRBD1	CASRTGGVNNQPQHF	TGTGCCAGCAGGACAGGGGGCGTCAACAATCAGCCCCAGCATTTT
TRBV5-1	TRBJ2-2	18	.	.	CASSLRSAGRANTGELFF	TGCGCCAGCAGCTTGAGGTCTGCGGGACGGGCGAACACCGGGGAGCTGTTTTTT
TRBV6-1	TRBJ2-3	16	few	.	CASSEGRLISTDTQYF	TGTGCCAGCAGTGAAGGCAGGTTGATAAGCACAGATACGCAGTATTTT
TRBV4-2	TRBJ1-2	13	once	TRBD1	CASSPQGAHGYTF	TGTGCCAGCAGCCCCCAGGGGGCCCATGGCTACACCTTC
TRBV6-1	TRBJ1-2	14	once	.	CASSDSGTRPGYTF	TGTGCCAGCAGTGACTCCGGGACCCGGCCGGGCTACACCTTC
TRBV5-1	TRBJ2-1	14	.	.	CASWDGGPYNEQFF	TGCGCCAGCTGGGACGGGGGGCCGTACAATGAGCAGTTCTTC
TRBV4-1	TRBJ1-2	16	.	.	CASTHPWQGGFGGYTF	TGCGCCAGCACCCACCCGTGGCAGGGTGGCTTCGGCGGCTACACCTTC
TRBV29-1	TRBJ2-7	12	.	.	CSVGRSYYEQYF	TGCAGCGTTGGCCGTTCTTACTACGAGCAGTACTTC
TRBV10-3	TRBJ2-7	14	.	.	CAISSFGARYEQYF	TGTGCCATCAGTTCTTTCGGGGCAAGATACGAGCAGTACTTC
TRBV6-1	TRBJ2-1	12	.	.	CASSEYAGNGFF	TGTGCCAGCAGTGAGTATGCGGGAAACGGCTTCTTC
TRBV7-9	TRBJ2-3	16	.	.	CASSKPRAFGTDTQYF	TGTGCCAGCAGCAAACCTCGGGCGTTTGGCACAGATACGCAGTATTTT
TRBV2	TRBJ1-2	13	.	.	CASSEGRADGYTF	TGTGCCAGCAGTGAGGGCAGGGCGGATGGCTACACCTTC
TRBV7-9	TRBJ2-7	15	.	TRBD1	CASSLGTGGVPEQYF	TGTGCCAGCAGCTTAGGGACAGGGGGGGTTCCCGAGCAGTACTTC
TRBV5-1	TRBJ1-3	15	few	.	CASRVNRDPGYTIYF	TGCGCCAGCAGAGTGAACCGGGACCCAGGATACACCATATATTTT
TRBV27	TRBJ1-5	16	.	TRBD1	CASSFAGQGNNQPQHF	TGTGCCAGCAGTTTTGCAGGACAGGGGAACAATCAGCCCCAGCATTTT
TRBV19	TRBJ2-2	14	once	.	CASRRAGLAGELFF	TGTGCCAGTAGACGGGCAGGGTTGGCCGGGGAGCTGTTTTTT
TRBV9	TRBJ2-3	16	.	.	CASSPLLGGHTDTQYF	TGTGCCAGCAGCCCGCTCCTCGGGGGGCACACAGATACGCAGTATTTT
TRBV4-1	TRBJ2-1	15	.	.	CASSYRQTTYNEQFF	TGCGCCAGCAGCTACAGGCAAACCACCTACAATGAGCAGTTCTTC
TRBV5-1	TRBJ1-1	16	.	.	CASSLVYDRMNTEAFF	TGCGCCAGCAGCTTGGTGTACGACAGAATGAACACTGAAGCTTTCTTT
TRBV15	TRBJ1-5	12	.	.	CATSRDDQPQHF	TGTGCCACCAGCAGAGATGATCAGCCCCAGCATTTT
TRBV5-6	TRBJ2-6	17	.	.	CASSLAQGFPGANVLTF	TGTGCCAGCAGCTTGGCCCAGGGTTTCCCTGGGGCCAACGTCCTGACTTTC
TRBV4-1	TRBJ1-4	16	.	TRBD1	CASSQPDRGTNEKLFF	TGCGCCAGCAGCCAACCTGACAGGGGGACTAATGAAAAACTGTTTTTT
TRBV5-4	TRBJ1-1	12	.	TRBD1	CASSLPTGWAFF	TGTGCCAGCAGCTTACCGACAGGGTGGGCTTTCTTT
TRBV2	TRBJ2-3	17	once	TRBD2	CASSDEAGASSTDTQYF	TGTGCCAGCAGTGATGAGGCGGGAGCCTCTAGCACAGATACGCAGTATTTT
TRBV6-4	TRBJ2-2	13	few	.	CASSDRDTGELFF	TGTGCCAGCAGTGACAGGGACACCGGGGAGCTGTTTTTT
TRBV27	TRBJ1-5	17	few	TRBD1	CASSLSGAGGSNQPQHF	TGTGCCAGCAGTTTATCGGGAGCAGGGGGCAGCAATCAGCCCCAGCATTTT
TRBV10-1	TRBJ1-4	15	.	.	CASSESRGTNEKLFF	TGCGCCAGCAGTGAATCCAGAGGAACTAATGAAAAACTGTTTTTT
TRBV10-3	TRBJ2-7	14	.	.	CAIKTDTGRYEQYF	TGTGCCATCAAAACCGACACCGGGCGCTACGAGCAGTACTTC
TRBV6-5	TRBJ2-3	14	.	TRBD2	CASSGTSGTDTQYF	TGTGCCAGCAGTGGGACTAGCGGCACAGATACGCAGTATTTT